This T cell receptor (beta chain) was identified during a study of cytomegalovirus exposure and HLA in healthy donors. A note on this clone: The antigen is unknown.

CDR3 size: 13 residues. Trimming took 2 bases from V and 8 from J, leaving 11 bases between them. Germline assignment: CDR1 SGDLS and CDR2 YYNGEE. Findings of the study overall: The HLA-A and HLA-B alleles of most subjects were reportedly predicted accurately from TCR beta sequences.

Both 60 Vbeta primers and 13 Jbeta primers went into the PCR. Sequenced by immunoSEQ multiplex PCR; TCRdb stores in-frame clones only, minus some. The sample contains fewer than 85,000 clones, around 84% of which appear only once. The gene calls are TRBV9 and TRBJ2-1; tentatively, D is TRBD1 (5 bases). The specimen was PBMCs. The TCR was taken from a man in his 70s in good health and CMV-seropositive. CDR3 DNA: TGTGCCAGCAGCGTTAGTCAGGGCGATGAGCAGTTCTTC. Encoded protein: CASSVSQGDEQFF.